What follows is one T cell receptor beta chain and its context. Its antigen is not identified. Profiling relied on immunoSEQ multiplex PCR, and the TCRdb table lists in-frame clones only, not all of them. The sample lists around 100,000 clones; approximately 90% were seen once. These data are taken from a study of T cell responses to AZD1222 COVID-19 vaccine. The CDR3 covers 14 residues. CDR1 MDHEN and CDR2 SYDVKM come from the germline V gene. The V end lost 3 bases, the J end lost 3 bases, and 9 bases lay between the germline ends. Notes on the study in general: With dominance at 160-218 and 743-854, vaccine-associated CD4 TCRs spanned spike.

The chain has TRBV28 and TRBJ1-3; D is perhaps TRBD1 (5 bases). The receptor was isolated from an adult who received the AZD1222 COVID-19 vaccine. Material: peripheral blood, obtained 28 days after the second AZD1222 dose. Here the CDR3 reads CASSLAGFGNTIYF. The DNA of the CDR3 is TGTGCCAGCAGTTTGGCAGGGTTTGGAAACACCATATATTTT.